This TCR beta chain comes out of a study of vaccination effects on CD4 cells after COVID-19. Note on this clone: The antigen is undetermined.

After expansion with viral peptide pools in the ViraFEST assay, antigen-specific CD4+ T cells were sequenced. With more than 9 days of culture completed, CD4+ T cells were isolated. Absence of prior SARS-CoV-2 infection characterized the vaccine recipients, who showed negative nucleocapsid antibodies. Data came from immunoSEQ multiplex PCR; TCRdb stores just in-frame clones and leaves some out. The table has 25,000 to 35,000 clones, about 81% seen once. The ends lost 10 bases at V and 2 bases at J; junction bases unmatched: 8. CDR3 size: 14 residues. Looked up from germline, CDR1 is ENHRY and CDR2 is SYGVKD.

The chain is built from TRBV10-3 and TRBJ2-3, with TRBD2 identical over 8 bases. The specimen comprised CD4+ T cells from PBMCs cultured with SARS-CoV-2 spike peptides, sampled before COVID-19 vaccination. This receptor was taken from a human donor who received a COVID-19 vaccine. The CDR3 nucleotides are TGTGCCACCACCGGGGGGGGAATCACAGATACGCAGTATTTT. This gives the protein CATTGGGITDTQYF.